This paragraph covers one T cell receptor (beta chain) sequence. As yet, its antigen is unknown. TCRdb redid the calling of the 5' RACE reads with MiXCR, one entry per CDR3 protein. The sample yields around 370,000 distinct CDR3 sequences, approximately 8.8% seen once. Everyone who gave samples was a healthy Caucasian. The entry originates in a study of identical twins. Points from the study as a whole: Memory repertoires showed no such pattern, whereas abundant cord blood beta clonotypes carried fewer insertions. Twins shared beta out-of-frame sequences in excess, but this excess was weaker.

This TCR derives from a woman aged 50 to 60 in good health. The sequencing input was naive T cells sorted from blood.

Here the CDR3 reads CASSRQGTDNEQFF. CDR3 coding DNA: TGTGCCAGCAGCCGCCAAGGGACCGACAATGAGCAGTTCTTC. The chain couples TRBV7-6 to TRBJ2-1, with D perhaps assigned TRBD1 or TRBD2 (5 bases each). Germline CDR1 reads SGHVS; CDR2 reads FNYEAQ. The V and J ends lost 5 bases and 5 bases respectively, with 13 bases between them. The CDR3 is 14 residues long.